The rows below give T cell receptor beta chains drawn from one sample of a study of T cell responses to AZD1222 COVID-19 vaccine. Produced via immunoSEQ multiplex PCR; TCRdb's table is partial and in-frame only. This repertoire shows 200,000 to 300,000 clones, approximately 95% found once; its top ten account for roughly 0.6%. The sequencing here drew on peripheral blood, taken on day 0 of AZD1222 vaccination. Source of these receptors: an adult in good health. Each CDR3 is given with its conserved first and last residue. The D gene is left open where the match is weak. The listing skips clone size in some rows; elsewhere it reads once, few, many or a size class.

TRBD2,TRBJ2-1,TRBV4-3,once,TGCGCCAGCAGCTCCATCTGGACTAGCGGGAGAGGAGGTGAGCAGTTCTTC,CASSSIWTSGRGGEQFF
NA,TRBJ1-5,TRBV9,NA,TGTGCCAGACCCCCTTGGGGGGGACGTATTTATGGCAATCAGCCCCAGCATTTT,CARPPWGGRIYGNQPQHF
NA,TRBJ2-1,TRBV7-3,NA,TGTGCCAGCACCACCGGGACACCAGGGGCTGAGCAGTTCTTC,CASTTGTPGAEQFF
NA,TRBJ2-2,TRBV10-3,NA,TGTGCCATCAGTTTAGTCACCGGGGAGCTGTTTTTT,CAISLVTGELFF
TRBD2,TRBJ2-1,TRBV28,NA,TGTGCCAGCAGTTCGCCCATAGCGGGGACTCTTCACAATGAGCAGTTCTTC,CASSSPIAGTLHNEQFF
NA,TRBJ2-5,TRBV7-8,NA,TGTGCCAGCAGCTTGGGGGGCGGGGAGACCCAGTACTTC,CASSLGGGETQYF
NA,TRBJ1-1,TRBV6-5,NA,TGTGCCAGCAGGAAAACAGGGAACACTGAAGCTTTCTTT,CASRKTGNTEAFF
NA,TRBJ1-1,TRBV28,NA,TGTGCCAGCACCTTCCCAGGGACGAACACTGAAGCTTTCTTT,CASTFPGTNTEAFF
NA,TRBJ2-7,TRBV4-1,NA,TGCGCCAGCAGCCAAGACAACGCGGAGCAGTACTTC,CASSQDNAEQYF
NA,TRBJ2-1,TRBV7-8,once,TGTGCCAGCAGCTCGGGACCCCAACGGTACAATGAGCAGTTCTTC,CASSSGPQRYNEQFF
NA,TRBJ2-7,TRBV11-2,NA,TGTGCCAGCAGCTTGGTCCCAGGGTACGAGCAGTACTTC,CASSLVPGYEQYF
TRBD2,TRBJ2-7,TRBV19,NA,TGTGCCACCCGGACTAGCGGGACATACGAGCAGTACTTC,CATRTSGTYEQYF
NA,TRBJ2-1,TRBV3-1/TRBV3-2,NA,TGTGCCAGCAGCCACCGGGACCCCTACAATGAGCAGTTCTTC,CASSHRDPYNEQFF
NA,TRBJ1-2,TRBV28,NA,TGTGCCAGCAGCAACCCTGGGGGGGCGGACTATGGCTACACCTTC,CASSNPGGADYGYTF
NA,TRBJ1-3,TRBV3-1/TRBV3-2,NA,TGTGCCAGCAGTTTCACAGCAAGCTCTGGAAACACCATATATTTT,CASSFTASSGNTIYF
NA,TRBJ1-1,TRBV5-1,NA,TGCGCCAGCAGCGGCCAGACCCACAAGGGCACTGAAGCTTTCTTT,CASSGQTHKGTEAFF
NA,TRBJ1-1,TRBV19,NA,TGTGCCAGTAGGACCGGACCCCGAGGGAACACTGAAGCTTTCTTT,CASRTGPRGNTEAFF
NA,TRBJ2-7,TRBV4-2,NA,TGTGCCAGCAGCCAAGGAACGGGGGACGGTGCATTTTACGAGCAGTACTTC,CASSQGTGDGAFYEQYF
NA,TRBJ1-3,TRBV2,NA,TGTGCCAGCAGTCGACAGGTCTCTGGAAACACCATATATTTT,CASSRQVSGNTIYF
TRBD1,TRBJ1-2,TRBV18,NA,TGTGCCAGCTCAGCGGGACAGGGCCCTGGATATGGCTACACCTTC,CASSAGQGPGYGYTF
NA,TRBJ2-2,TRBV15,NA,TGTGCCACCAGCCTAGCGCGAAGGAACACCGGGGAGCTGTTTTTT,CATSLARRNTGELFF
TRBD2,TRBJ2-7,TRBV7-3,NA,TGTGCCAGCAGCCACGGTCAGGGACTAGCGGGAGGGTGCTACGAGCAGTACTTC,CASSHGQGLAGGCYEQYF
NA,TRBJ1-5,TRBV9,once,TGTGCCAGCAGCGTAGTTCCGGATCAGCCCCAGCATTTT,CASSVVPDQPQHF
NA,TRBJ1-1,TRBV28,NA,TGTGCGAGCGTGTTGGGCCCCGAAGCTTTCTTT,CASVLGPEAFF
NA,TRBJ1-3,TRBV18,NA,TGTGCCAGCTCACCTGGGCCCTACTCTGGAAACACCATATATTTT,CASSPGPYSGNTIYF
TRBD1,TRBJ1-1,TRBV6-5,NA,TGTGCCACCCGGGACAGGGGGCGAGGAAACACTGAAGCTTTCTTT,CATRDRGRGNTEAFF
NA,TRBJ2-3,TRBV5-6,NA,TGTGCCAGCAGTCCGCCAGGGGGGTTCGCAGATACGCAGTATTTT,CASSPPGGFADTQYF
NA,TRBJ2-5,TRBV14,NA,TGTGCCAGCAGCCAAGATCTTGGGCAAGAGACCCAGTACTTC,CASSQDLGQETQYF
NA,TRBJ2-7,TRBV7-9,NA,TGTGCCAGCAGCCACTTAGGGGACTACGAGCAGTACTTC,CASSHLGDYEQYF
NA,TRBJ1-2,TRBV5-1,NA,TGCGCCAGCAGCTTAGACAGAGGCATTATCTATGGCTACACCTTC,CASSLDRGIIYGYTF
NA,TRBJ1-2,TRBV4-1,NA,TGCGCCAGCAGCCAAGTGGGGAGGGAAAATGGCTACACCTTC,CASSQVGRENGYTF
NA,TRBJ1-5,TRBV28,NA,TGTGCCAGCTCATTGGGCGGGCGTCAGCCCCAGCATTTT,CASSLGGRQPQHF
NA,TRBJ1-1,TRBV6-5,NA,TGTGCCAGCAGGCGGGGGCTAAACACTGAAGCTTTCTTT,CASRRGLNTEAFF
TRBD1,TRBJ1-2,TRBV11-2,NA,TGTGCCAGCAGGAAGACAGGGGCGGGTGGCTACACCTTC,CASRKTGAGGYTF
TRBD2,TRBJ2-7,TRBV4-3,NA,TGCGCCAGCAGCCCGACTAGCGCGGCCTACGAGCAGTACTTC,CASSPTSAAYEQYF
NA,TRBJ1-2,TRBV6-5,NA,TGTGCCAGCAGTTCGATGCGGGGGGCGCGCGGCTACACCTTC,CASSSMRGARGYTF
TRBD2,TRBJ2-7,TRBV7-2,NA,TGTGCCAGCAGCTTATTGGCGGGAGTCTACGAGCAGTACTTC,CASSLLAGVYEQYF
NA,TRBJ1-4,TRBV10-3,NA,TGTGCCATCAGTGAGTCGTGGGGAGGTAATGAAAAACTGTTTTTT,CAISESWGGNEKLFF
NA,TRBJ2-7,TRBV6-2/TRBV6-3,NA,TGTGCCAGCAGCCGACAACCGGGACGACTATCCTACGAGCAGTACTTC,CASSRQPGRLSYEQYF
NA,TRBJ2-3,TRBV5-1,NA,TGCGCCAGCAGCTCGCACACAGATACGCAGTATTTT,CASSSHTDTQYF
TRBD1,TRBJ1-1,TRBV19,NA,TGTGCCAGTAGGGGACAGTACACTGAAGCTTTCTTT,CASRGQYTEAFF
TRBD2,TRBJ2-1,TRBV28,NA,TGTGCCAGCAGTTTCGACCTAGCGGGGGCCTACAATGAGCAGTTCTTC,CASSFDLAGAYNEQFF
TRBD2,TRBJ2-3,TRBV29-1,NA,TGCAGCATGGGGGTGGTGGGAGGGCCTACAGATACGCAGTATTTT,CSMGVVGGPTDTQYF
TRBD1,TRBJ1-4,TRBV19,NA,TGTGCCAGTAGTATAGTCCGGCAGGGGGCGCGAAAACTGTTTTTT,CASSIVRQGARKLFF
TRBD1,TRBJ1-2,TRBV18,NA,TGTGCCAGCTCAGAGGGACAGGGGGCGCGATTCGGCTACACCTTC,CASSEGQGARFGYTF